The sequence of this T cell receptor (beta chain) was determined in a study of cytomegalovirus exposure and HLA in healthy donors (dated by TCRdb to the late 2010s). Regarding the research as a whole: In an earlier analysis of roughly 500 of the donors, about 270 Gb of sequence data and 90 million to 120 million unique TCR beta sequences from about 179 million T cells were reported. An early release covering just under 650 HLA-typed donors comprised roughly 300 gigabases of sequencing data and 85 million to 100 million unique TCR sequences. The genetic ancestry cluster associated with self-reported Caucasian donors included roughly four fifths of the roughly 410 genotyped donors. The study was designed to test whether signatures of past pathogen exposure could be identified by cataloging public T cell receptors. The study used immunosequencing to profile the T cell repertoires of some 600 subjects and linked those repertoires to cytomegalovirus serostatus. In addition to the first cohort of several hundred subjects, a separate validation cohort of under 150 different subjects was used. To predict cytomegalovirus infection status, the study combined high-throughput TCR immunosequencing, statistical association of individual TCRs with disease status, and machine learning. A later analysis re-examined previously published TCR beta repertoires from 610 or so donors and added high-resolution HLA genotyping to investigate patterns of TCR occurrence. The later analysis used no new phenotypic data to find candidate immune exposures, relying instead on TCR beta sequences and their occurrence across donors. In an earlier analysis of 587 of the donors, high-throughput TCR beta sequencing was used to judge whether each TCR beta V gene segment behaved as functional or pseudogenic. Donor age, sex, ethnicity and CMV serostatus were compiled together with the repertoire data. Genome-wide SNP genotypes for about 55% of the roughly 670 donors were used in a later genetic analysis, which treated that subset as a discovery cohort. All discovery cohort repertoires had been generated using a single sequencing platform. HLA typing included class I and class II loci at four-digit resolution. Typing coverage varied by locus: roughly 629-640 donors for A, B, C, DRB1 and DQB1; some 520 for DQA1; around 570 for DPA1; around 490 for DPB1. Because of strong linkage in the cohort, roughly five DR-DQ haplotypes were treated as single units for association and clustering. Among about 370 genotyped donors of the cohort, an average of approximately 220,000 unique TCR beta nucleotide sequences was sequenced per donor, of which about 18% were non-productive. Broader findings and caveats from the paper: When HLA alleles, especially DR and DQ, strongly co-occurred, TCR associations were difficult to assign to individual alleles. Cytomegalovirus status was reported to be diagnosed by the classifier with high specificity and sensitivity in both the original and validation cohorts. An association between a missense DCLRE1C variant and V-gene and J-gene trimming of TCR beta chains was found in a later genetic analysis and replicated in an independent cohort. Because the 87-base-pair reads could not distinguish some IMGT-functional V segments, including TRBV6-2 and TRBV6-3, those segments were excluded. In a later analysis, TCR association rates were found to vary across HLA loci, with the most associated TCRs seen for DRB1 alleles and the fewest for HLA-C alleles. In a later analysis, several top co-occurrence clusters were reported to appear linked to parvovirus B19, influenza, CMV and Epstein-Barr virus. Only TCR beta chains were sequenced in this cohort, and the absence of alpha or paired-chain data limited detectable features. A few of the identified cytomegalovirus-associated TCR beta chains were confirmed in vitro to be specific for cytomegalovirus antigens. A further reported finding was that TCR beta sequences accurately predicted the HLA-A and HLA-B alleles for most subjects in the first cohort. Correlated functional status among segregating V segments might reflect linkage disequilibrium, but an unknown experimental factor could not be ruled out. In a later analysis, HLA-associated TCR beta chains were found to be more clonally expanded and to have lower generation probabilities than equally common non-associated chains. Because HLA typing was missing for some donors at each locus, association tests included only the typed subset. Roughly uniform sequencing depth across donors was assumed in presence/absence analyses, although this assumption may not hold. A later analysis found that most CMV-associated TCR beta chains appeared HLA-restricted, with HLA associations seemingly driven largely by CMV exposure. According to the authors, the approach could potentially be generalized to other disease states and immunological phenotypes. A group of highly shared sequence variants was considered likely to be a technical artifact of the sequencing pipeline. According to a later genetic analysis, donors in an Asian-associated ancestry cluster had fewer N-insertions in productive TCRs than the approximately 700-donor mean. In an earlier analysis of approximately 590 of the donors, most TCR beta V segments appeared in productive rearrangements about 90% or about 30% of the time, broadly matching IMGT annotations. The only immune exposure information available for the cohort was CMV serostatus. The earlier analysis of some 540 of the donors excluded seventeen rarely observed V segments, including chromosome 9 orphons, because counts were too low. In the study, approximately 150 TCR beta chains were listed as associated with cytomegalovirus. Most TCR sequences were seen in very few donors, while some public TCRs were found in many individuals. Specific HLA alleles were associated with some 15,000 TCR beta sequences at a false discovery rate of 0.05 in a later analysis.

The cohort consisted of approximately 690 healthy bone marrow donors. All cohort members were sampled while nominally healthy, although unrecorded immune exposures were likely present. The donor tested CMV seronegative, placing the donor among the 350 or so seronegative members of the cohort. Every donor gave a peripheral blood sample, and the peripheral blood mononuclear cells from that sample were used for TCR beta sequencing. The Qiagen DNeasy Blood Extraction Kit was used to extract genomic DNA from the blood cell samples. V loses 1 base of germline sequence and J loses 2 bases, and the interval between the two ends is 10 bases. The CDR3, from cysteine to phenylalanine, totals 15 residues. The retained sequence is limited to the CDR3, 45 bases, with the frame set at the first base. As encoded in the germline V gene, CDR1 is SGHDN while CDR2 is FVKESK. As regards this clone: Its specific antigen is unknown. Base qualities are not recorded, but no much larger clone differs from it by a single base.

The method behind the library was the immunoSEQ multiplex PCR assay. For the multiplex PCR, a mixture combining 60 forward primers for TCR Vbeta segments and 13 reverse primers for TCR Jbeta segments was used. The CDR3 region of rearranged TCR beta genes was amplified from genomic DNA with a multiplex PCR assay. Amplified TCR beta libraries were sequenced as 87-base-pair reads on the Illumina HiSeq System. On the study's bioinformatics: In a later analysis, 70 million to 95 million unique TCR beta chains were counted across the 500 to 850 repertoires, and around 10 million of these chains were shared by at least two donors. Raw reads were error-corrected and collapsed into unique sequences with a nearest-neighbor algorithm that merged closely related sequences to remove PCR and sequencing errors. V, D and J gene segments were assigned by aligning CDR3 sequences to IMGT reference sequences. For a sequence to be retained, a match of at least six nucleotides to both a V gene segment and a J gene segment was required. Rearrangements were called productive when the CDR3 lacked stop codons and stayed in frame with V and J; all others were non-productive. CDR3 was defined by IMGT convention, running from the second conserved V-encoded cysteine to the conserved J-encoded phenylalanine. The earlier analysis of 587 of the donors excluded any sequence lacking an unambiguous match to a single V gene segment. In an earlier analysis of some 590 of the donors, a V segment was called functional when productive rearrangements were above 56.7%, and segregating when the standard deviation between donors exceeded 5%. A statistical classification framework was developed to diagnose cytomegalovirus status using the catalog of TCR beta chain sequences. In a later analysis, TCR nucleotide sequences were compared against IMGT/GENE-DB human TR gene sequences so that V and J genes could be assigned. In a later analysis, CDR3 sequences and most-parsimonious VDJ recombination scenarios were assigned using the TCRdist pipeline. In a later analysis, every TCR beta chain was defined by the combination of its CDR3 amino acid sequence and its V-gene family, and reads without a unique V-gene family were dropped. A later analysis removed 450 to 600 highly shared, low-generation-probability nucleotide sequences to deal with suspected cross-contamination and a sequencing artifact. A later analysis calculated a clonal expansion index for each public chain from normalized within-repertoire ranks of inferred template counts. In a later analysis, generation probabilities were computed using a VDJ recombination model fitted to out-of-frame rearrangements, and the results were checked against IGoR. In a later analysis, TCR-TCR, TCR-HLA and TCR-CMV co-occurrence was scored with hypergeometric tests, and a repertoire-size bias correction was applied to TCR pairs. To estimate false discovery rates, a later analysis permuted the HLA or CMV assignments 20 times. In a later analysis, co-occurring TCRs were grouped using DBSCAN, and TCRdist sequence similarity was added for clustering within HLA-allele-positive subsets. Repertoires with fewer than 30,000 or more than 120,000 public chains were left out of co-occurrence clustering, as were five repertoires with anomalous nucleotide sharing. As stored in TCRdb, this immuneACCESS dataset retains in-frame rearrangements with V and J assigned. A fraction of the clones does not appear; measured against another copy, unresolved V genes explain less than half of the discrepancy, and the remainder lacks a known reason. The V and J calls and clone size come from that table; D and trimming were worked out from the DNA. Here the sample has 35,000 to 50,000 clones; around 77% occur a single time. The ten largest make up roughly 1.5% of the sample.

Recombination joined TRBV14 with TRBJ2-3; too little of a D gene remains to name it. This TCR was sampled from a man aged 25 to 40 in good health and CMV-seronegative. Sequencing was carried out using PBMCs. The DNA reads as follows: TGTGCCAGCAGCCAAGTCGGCAGGTTCACAGATACGCAGTATTTT. It specifies CASSQVGRFTDTQYF.